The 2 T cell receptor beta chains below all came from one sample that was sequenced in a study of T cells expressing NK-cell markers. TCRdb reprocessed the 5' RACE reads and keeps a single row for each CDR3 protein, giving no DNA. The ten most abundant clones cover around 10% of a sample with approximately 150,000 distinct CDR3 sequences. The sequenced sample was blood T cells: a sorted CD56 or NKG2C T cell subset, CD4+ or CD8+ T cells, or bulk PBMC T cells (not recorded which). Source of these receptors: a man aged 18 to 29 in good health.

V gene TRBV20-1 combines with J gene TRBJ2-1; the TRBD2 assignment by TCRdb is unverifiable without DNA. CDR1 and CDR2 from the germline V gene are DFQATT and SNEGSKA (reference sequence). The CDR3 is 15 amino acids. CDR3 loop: CSAPGLAGLINEQFF.

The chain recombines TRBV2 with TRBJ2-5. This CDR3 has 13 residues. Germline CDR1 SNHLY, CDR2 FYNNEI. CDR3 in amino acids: CASSYRRTGTQYF.